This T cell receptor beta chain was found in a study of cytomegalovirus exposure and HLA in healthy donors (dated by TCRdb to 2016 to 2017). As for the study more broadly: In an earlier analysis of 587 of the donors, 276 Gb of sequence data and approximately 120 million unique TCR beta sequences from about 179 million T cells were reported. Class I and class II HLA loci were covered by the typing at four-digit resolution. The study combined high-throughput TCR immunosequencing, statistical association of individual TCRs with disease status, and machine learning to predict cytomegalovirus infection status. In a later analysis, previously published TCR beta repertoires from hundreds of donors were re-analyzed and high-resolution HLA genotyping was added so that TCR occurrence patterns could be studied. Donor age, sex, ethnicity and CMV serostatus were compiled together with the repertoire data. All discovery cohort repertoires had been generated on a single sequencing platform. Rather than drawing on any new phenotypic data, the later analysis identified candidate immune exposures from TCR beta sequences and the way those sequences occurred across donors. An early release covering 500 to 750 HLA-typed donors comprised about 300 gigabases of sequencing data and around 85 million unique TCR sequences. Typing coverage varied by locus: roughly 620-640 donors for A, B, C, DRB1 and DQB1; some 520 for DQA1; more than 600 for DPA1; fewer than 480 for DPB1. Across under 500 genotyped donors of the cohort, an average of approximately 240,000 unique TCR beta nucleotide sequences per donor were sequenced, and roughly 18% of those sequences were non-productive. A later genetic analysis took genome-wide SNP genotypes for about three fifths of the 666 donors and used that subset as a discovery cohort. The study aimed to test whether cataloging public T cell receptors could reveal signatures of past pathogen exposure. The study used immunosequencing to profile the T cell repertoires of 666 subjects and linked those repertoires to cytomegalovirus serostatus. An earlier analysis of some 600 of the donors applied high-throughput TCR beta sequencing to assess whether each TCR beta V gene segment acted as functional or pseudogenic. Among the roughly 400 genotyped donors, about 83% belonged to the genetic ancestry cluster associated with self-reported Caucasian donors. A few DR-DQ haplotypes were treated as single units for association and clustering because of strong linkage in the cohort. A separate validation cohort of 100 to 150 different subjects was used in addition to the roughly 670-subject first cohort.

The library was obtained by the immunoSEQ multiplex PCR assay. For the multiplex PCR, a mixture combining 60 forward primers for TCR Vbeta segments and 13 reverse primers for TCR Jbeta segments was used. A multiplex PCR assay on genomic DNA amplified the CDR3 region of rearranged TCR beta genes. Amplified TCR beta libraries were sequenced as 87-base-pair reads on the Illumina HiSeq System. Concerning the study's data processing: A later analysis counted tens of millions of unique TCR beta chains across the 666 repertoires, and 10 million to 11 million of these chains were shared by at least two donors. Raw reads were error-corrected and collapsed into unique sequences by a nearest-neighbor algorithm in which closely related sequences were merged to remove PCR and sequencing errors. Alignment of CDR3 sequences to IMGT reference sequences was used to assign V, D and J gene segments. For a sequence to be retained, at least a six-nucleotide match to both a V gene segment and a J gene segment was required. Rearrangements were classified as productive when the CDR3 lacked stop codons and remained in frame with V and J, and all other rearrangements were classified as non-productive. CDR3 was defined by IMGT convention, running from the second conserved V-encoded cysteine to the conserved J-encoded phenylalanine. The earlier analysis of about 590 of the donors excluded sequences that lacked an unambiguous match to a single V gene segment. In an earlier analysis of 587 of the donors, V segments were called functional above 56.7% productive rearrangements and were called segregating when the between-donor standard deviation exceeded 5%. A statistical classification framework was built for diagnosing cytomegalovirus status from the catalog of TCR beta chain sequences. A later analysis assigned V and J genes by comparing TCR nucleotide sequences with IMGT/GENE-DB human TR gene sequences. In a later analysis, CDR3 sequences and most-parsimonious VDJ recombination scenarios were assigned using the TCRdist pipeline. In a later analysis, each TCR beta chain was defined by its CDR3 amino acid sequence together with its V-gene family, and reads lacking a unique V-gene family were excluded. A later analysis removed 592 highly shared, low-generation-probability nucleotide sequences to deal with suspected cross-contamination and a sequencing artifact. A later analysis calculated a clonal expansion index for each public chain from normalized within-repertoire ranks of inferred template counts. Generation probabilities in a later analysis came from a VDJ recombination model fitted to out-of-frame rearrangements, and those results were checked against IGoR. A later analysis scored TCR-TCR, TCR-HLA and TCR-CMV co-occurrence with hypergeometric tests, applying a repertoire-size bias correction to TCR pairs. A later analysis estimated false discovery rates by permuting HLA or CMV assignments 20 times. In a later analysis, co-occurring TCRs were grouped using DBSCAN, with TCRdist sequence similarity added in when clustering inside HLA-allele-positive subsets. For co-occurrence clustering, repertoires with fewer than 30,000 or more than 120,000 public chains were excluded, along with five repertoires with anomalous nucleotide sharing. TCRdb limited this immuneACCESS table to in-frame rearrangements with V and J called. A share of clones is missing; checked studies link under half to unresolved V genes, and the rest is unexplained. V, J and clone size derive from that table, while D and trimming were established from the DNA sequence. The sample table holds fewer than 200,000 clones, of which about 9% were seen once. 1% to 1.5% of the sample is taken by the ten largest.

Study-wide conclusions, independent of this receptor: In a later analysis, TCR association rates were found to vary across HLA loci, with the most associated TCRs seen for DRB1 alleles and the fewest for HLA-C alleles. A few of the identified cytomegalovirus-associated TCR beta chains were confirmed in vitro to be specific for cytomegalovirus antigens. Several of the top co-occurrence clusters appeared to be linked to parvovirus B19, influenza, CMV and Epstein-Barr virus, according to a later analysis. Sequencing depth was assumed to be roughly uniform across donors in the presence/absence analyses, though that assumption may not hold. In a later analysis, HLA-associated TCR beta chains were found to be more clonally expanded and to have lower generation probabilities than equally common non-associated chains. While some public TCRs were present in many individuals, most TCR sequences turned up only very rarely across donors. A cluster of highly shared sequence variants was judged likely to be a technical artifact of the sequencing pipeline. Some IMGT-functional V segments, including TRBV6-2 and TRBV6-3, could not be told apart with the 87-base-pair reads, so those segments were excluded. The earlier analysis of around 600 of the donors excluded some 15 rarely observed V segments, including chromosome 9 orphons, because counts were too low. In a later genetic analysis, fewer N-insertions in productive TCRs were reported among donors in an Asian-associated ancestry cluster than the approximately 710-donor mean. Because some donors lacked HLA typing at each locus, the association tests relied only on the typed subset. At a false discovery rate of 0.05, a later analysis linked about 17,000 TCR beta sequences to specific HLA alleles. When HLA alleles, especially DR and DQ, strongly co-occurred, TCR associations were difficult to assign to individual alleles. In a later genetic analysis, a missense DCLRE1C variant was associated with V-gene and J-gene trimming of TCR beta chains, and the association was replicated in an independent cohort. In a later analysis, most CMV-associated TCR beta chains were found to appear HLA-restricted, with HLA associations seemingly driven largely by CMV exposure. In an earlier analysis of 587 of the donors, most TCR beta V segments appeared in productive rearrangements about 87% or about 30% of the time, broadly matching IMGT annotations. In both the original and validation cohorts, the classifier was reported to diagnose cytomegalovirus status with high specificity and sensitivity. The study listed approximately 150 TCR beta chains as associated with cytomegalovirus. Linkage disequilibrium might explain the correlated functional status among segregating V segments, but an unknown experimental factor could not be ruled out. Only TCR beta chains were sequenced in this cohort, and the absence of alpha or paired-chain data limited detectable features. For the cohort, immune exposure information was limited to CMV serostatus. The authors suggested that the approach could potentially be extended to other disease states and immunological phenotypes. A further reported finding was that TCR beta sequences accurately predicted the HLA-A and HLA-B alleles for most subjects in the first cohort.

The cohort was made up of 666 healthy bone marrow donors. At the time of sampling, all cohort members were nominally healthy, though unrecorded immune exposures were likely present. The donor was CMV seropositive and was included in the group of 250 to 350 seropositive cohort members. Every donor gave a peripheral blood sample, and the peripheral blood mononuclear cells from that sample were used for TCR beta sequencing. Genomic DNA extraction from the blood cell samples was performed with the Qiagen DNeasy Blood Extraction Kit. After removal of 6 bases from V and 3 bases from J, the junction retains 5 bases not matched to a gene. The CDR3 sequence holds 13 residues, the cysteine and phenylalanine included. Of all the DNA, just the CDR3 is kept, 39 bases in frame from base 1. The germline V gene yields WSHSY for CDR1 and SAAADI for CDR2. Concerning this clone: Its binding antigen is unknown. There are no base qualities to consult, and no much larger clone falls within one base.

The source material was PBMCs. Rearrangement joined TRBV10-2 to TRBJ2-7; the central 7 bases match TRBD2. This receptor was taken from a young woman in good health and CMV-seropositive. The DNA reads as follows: TGCGCCAGCAGAATGCGGGAGAGCTACGAGCAGTACTTC. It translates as CASRMRESYEQYF.